This T cell receptor beta chain was captured by sequencing in a study of blood T cell repertoires in COVID-19. The wider study: Specimens from acute and convalescent COVID-19 originated in the United States, Italy and Spain. Sources were T cells, B-cell-depleted T cells, or PBMCs; the material itself was cDNA or gDNA.

Sequencing was performed with immunoSEQ multiplex PCR; in TCRdb, only in-frame clones are kept and a portion is missing. The data show under 300,000 clones, about nine tenths seen once. The V and J ends lost 4 bases and 6 bases respectively, with 21 bases between them. Germline CDR1 is SGHNT and CDR2 is YYREEE (reference sequence). CDR3 length: 16 residues. Recruits, aged about 18 to 100 years, lived in 20 to 30 US areas. Researchers sorted participants into cohorts using their self-reported clinical history. The TCR originated in a woman between 40 and 55 years old with acute COVID-19. This chain connects TRBV5-4 to TRBJ2-3; D perhaps matches TRBD2 (5 bases). Source material: PBMCs or T cells enriched from blood (not recorded which). CDR3 loop: CASSSPGPKRSDTQYF. Here the CDR3 DNA reads TGTGCCAGCAGCAGCCCCGGCCCAAAGCGGTCGGATACGCAGTATTTT. Full variable domain (missing parts from reference TRBV5-4 and TRBJ2-3): ETGVTQSPTHLIKTRGQQVTLRCSSQSGHNTVSWYQQALGQGPQFIFQYYREEENGRGNFPPRFSGLQFPNYSSELNVNALELDDSALYLCASSSPGPKRSDTQYFGPGTRLTVL.